This TCR beta chain was recovered during a study of regulatory and conventional T cells in RAG deficiency. Study outcomes and limitations: In Omenn syndrome, sorted "Tregs" may be peripherally activated cells. Other subsets showed approximately 10-fold reductions, but Treg unique TCR beta sequences fell 80 to 100-fold in these patients. Shannon entropy was markedly lower and Simpson indices higher in RAG-deficient patients than control T-cell subsets. Omenn patients showed >80% Treg-Tconv overlap and shorter CDR3 lengths.

The data were produced by immunoSEQ multiplex PCR, yet TCRdb's version contains in-frame clones alone and is incomplete. The sample shows around 30,000 clones, about 95% of them seen only once. As concerns this clone: The antigen is unknown. Other DNA sequences in the same sample also yield this CDR3.

The germline gives CDR1 SQVTM, CDR2 ANQGSEA. This CDR3 is built from 13 residues. Blood CD4+ CD25-low CD127-high conventional T cells supplied the genomic DNA template. The sample also formed part of further work on regulatory T cells. This second study says: The PCR used 52 TRBV and 13 TRBJ primers.

Specimen: CD25- CD4+ T cells sorted from blood. The sequence came from a human donor in good health. The rearrangement links TRBV29-1 to TRBJ1-6, with D perhaps matching TRBD1 (6 bases). CDR3 residues: CGTRDNHNSPLHF. The CDR3 DNA reads TGCGGGACGAGGGACAACCATAATTCACCCCTCCACTTT.